This TCR beta chain was recovered during a study of T-cell reconstitution after alpha-beta-depleted transplantation in children. V lost 4 bases, J lost 1 base, and 9 bases lay in between. This CDR3 contains 14 residues. Germline CDR1 KGHDR, CDR2 SFDVKD. Preparing the TCRbeta library involved the use of unique molecular identifiers. Each CDR3 protein gets one entry after TCRdb re-called the PCR reads with MiXCR. The sample lists about 980,000 distinct CDR3 sequences; about 29% were seen once. This clonotype was seen at least ten times. V and J are TRBV24-1 and TRBJ1-1; D is possibly TRBD1 (6 bases). The sequence derives from a boy younger than two who had a stem cell transplant for SCID, so the T cells may come from the graft donor. The source material was PBMCs, mostly from graft donor cells, sampled 360 days after TCRalphabeta/CD19-depleted stem cell transplant. CDR3 nucleotides: TGTGCCACCAGTGACTCGACAGGGAACACTGAAGCTTTCTTT. Its translation: CATSDSTGNTEAFF.